This T cell receptor (beta chain) was captured by sequencing in a study of shared clonotypes between healthy human individuals. Of note for this clone: Its antigen remains unidentified.

Using immunoSEQ multiplex PCR, the repertoire was profiled, and TCRdb retains in-frame clones only, with some absent. Found here are approximately 980,000 clones, less than 85% of them singletons; the top ten hold approximately 1.5%. CDR1 MDHEN and CDR2 SYDVKM come from the germline V gene. This CDR3 has 14 residues. The V segment lost 3 bases and the J segment 12 bases; nucleotides outside the gene matches: 11. Study findings and constraints: The genetic and exposure-history diversity represented was limited by few donors. Richness estimates generally favored naive over memory subsets. Around 5.4% of naive CD4 clonotypes were common to a few donors.

The genes are TRBV28 and TRBJ2-1; 7 positions agree with TRBD1. The sequenced material came from memory CD4+ T cells sorted from blood. The subset here: CD45RA-negative fraction. The sequence came from a man between 18 and 29 years old in good health. The CDR3 DNA reads TGTGCCAGCAGTTTGGGGCAGGGGGTTGAGGTGCAGTTCTTC. It specifies CASSLGQGVEVQFF.